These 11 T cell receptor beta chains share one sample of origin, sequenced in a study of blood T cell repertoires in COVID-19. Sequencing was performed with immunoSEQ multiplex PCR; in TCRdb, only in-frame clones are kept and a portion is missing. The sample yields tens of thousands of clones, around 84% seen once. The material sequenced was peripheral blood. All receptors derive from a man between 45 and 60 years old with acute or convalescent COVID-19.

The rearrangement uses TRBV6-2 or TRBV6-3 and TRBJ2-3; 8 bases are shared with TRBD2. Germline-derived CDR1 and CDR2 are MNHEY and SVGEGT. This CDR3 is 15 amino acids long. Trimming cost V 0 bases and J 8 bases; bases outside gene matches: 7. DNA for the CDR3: TGTGCCAGCAGTTACTCGAGCGGGGGAGGAGGTACGCAGTATTTT. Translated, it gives CASSYSSGGGGTQYF.

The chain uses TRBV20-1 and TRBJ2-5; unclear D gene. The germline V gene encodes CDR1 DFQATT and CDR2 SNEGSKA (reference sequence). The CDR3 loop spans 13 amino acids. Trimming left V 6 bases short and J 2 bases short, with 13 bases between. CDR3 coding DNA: TGCAGTGCCAGTGACCCCCTACAAGAGACCCAGTACTTC. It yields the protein CSASDPLQETQYF.

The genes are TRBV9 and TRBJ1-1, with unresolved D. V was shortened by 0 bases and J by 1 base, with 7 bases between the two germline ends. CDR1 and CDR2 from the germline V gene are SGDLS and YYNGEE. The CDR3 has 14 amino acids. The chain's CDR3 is CASSVEAANTEAFF. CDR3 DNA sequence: TGTGCCAGCAGCGTAGAAGCTGCGAACACTGAAGCTTTCTTT.

The CDR3 spells CASSAWNTEAFF. The DNA for the CDR3 is TGTGCCAGCAGTGCCTGGAACACTGAAGCTTTCTTT. The V and J genes are TRBV2 and TRBJ1-1; D is ambiguous. Germline CDR1 SNHLY, CDR2 FYNNEI. V was clipped by 4 bases and J by 1 base, with 4 bases between them. This CDR3 comprises 12 residues.

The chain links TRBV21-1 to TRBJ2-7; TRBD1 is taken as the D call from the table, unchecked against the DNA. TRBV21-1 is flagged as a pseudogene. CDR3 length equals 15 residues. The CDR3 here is CASSKRGGQAYEQYF. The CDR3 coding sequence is TGTGCCAGCAGCAAGCGAGGCGGACAGGCCTACGAGCAGTACTTC.

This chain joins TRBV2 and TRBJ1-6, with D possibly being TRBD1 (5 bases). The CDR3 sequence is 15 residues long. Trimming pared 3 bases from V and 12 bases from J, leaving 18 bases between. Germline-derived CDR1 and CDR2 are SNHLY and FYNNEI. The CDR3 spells CASSEERGRGLPLHF. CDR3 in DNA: TGTGCCAGCAGTGAGGAGCGAGGTAGGGGATTACCCCTCCACTTT.

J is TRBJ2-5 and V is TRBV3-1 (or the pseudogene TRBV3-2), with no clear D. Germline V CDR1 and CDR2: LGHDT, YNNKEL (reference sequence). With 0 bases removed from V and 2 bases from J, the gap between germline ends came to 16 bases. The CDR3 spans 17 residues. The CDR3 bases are TGTGCCAGCAGCCAAGATAACCCTCGGAGATTACAAGAGACCCAGTACTTC. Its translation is CASSQDNPRRLQETQYF.

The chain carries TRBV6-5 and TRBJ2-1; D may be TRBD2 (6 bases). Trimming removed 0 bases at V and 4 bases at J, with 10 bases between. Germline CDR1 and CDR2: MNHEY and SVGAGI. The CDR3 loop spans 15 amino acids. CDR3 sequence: CASSYSQGLYNEQFF. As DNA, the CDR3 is TGTGCCAGCAGTTACTCTCAGGGACTTTACAATGAGCAGTTCTTC.

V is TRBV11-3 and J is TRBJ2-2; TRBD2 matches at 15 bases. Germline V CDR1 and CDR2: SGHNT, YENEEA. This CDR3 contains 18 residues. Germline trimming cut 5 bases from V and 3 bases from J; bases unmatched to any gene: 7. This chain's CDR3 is CASSLGLAGGPDTGELFF. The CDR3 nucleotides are TGTGCCAGCAGCCTCGGACTAGCGGGGGGGCCGGACACCGGGGAGCTGTTTTTT.

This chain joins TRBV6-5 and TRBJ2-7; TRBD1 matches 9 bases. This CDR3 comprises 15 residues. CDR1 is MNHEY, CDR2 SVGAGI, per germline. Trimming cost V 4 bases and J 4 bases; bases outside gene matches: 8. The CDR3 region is CASSSRTGVFYEQYF. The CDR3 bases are TGTGCCAGCAGTTCCCGGACAGGGGTCTTTTACGAGCAGTACTTC.

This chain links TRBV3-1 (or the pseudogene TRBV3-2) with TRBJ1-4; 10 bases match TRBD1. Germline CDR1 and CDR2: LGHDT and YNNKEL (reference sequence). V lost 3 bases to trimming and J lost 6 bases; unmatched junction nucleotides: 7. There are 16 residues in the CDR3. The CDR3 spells CASSHSRTGGYEKLFF. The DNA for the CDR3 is TGTGCCAGCAGCCATTCCAGGACAGGGGGATATGAAAAACTGTTTTTT.